Listed below are T cell receptor beta chains from one sample, sequenced in a study of blood T cell repertoires in COVID-19. Here immunoSEQ multiplex PCR was the method, and the copy in TCRdb shows in-frame clones only, minus some. Of about 390,000 clones detected, 85% to 90% appear once; the ten largest clones hold 10%. Sequencing was done on a sample of PBMCs or T cells enriched from blood (not recorded which). These receptor sequences come from a woman between 45 and 60 years old who had recovered from COVID-19. The CDR3 runs from the conserved cysteine through the conserved F or W. A D gene is named only where the DNA matches it firmly. For some rows the clone size is stated as once, few or many, or as a class when expanded; others skip it.

J gene: TRBJ2-5
D gene: -
V gene: TRBV28
clone size: -
CDR3 protein: CASRAGQTLQKTQYF
CDR3 DNA: TGTGCCAGCAGAGCGGGACAAACCCTGCAAAAGACCCAGTACTTC

J gene: TRBJ1-6
D gene: -
V gene: TRBV2
clone size: -
CDR3 protein: CASSLTEYNSPLHF
CDR3 DNA: TGTGCCAGCAGTTTAACAGAATATAATTCACCCCTCCACTTT

J gene: TRBJ2-7
D gene: TRBD2
V gene: TRBV12-3/TRBV12-4
clone size: once
CDR3 protein: CASSPGLTFEQYF
CDR3 DNA: TGTGCCAGCAGCCCGGGACTAACTTTCGAGCAGTACTTC

J gene: TRBJ1-1
D gene: TRBD1
V gene: TRBV4-1
clone size: once
CDR3 protein: CASSLRTGLNTEAFF
CDR3 DNA: TGCGCCAGCAGCCTGCGGACAGGATTGAACACTGAAGCTTTCTTT

J gene: TRBJ1-2
D gene: -
V gene: TRBV2
clone size: few
CDR3 protein: CASRTLTVIYGYTF
CDR3 DNA: TGTGCCAGCAGGACCCTGACAGTTATCTATGGCTACACCTTC

J gene: TRBJ2-7
D gene: -
V gene: TRBV27
clone size: -
CDR3 protein: CASSHRGGEQYF
CDR3 DNA: TGTGCCAGCAGCCACAGGGGAGGCGAGCAGTACTTC

J gene: TRBJ2-5
D gene: -
V gene: TRBV28
clone size: -
CDR3 protein: CASSTPLMDSRETQYF
CDR3 DNA: TGTGCCAGCAGTACGCCTCTGATGGACAGTCGAGAGACCCAGTACTTC

J gene: TRBJ1-4
D gene: -
V gene: TRBV2
clone size: -
CDR3 protein: CASSEQHSGKLFF
CDR3 DNA: TGTGCCAGCAGTGAGCAGCACAGCGGCAAACTGTTTTTT

J gene: TRBJ1-4
D gene: -
V gene: TRBV7-8
clone size: -
CDR3 protein: CASSPRQRDEKLFF
CDR3 DNA: TGTGCCAGCAGCCCCAGACAGAGAGATGAAAAACTGTTTTTT

J gene: TRBJ2-3
D gene: TRBD1
V gene: TRBV19
clone size: -
CDR3 protein: CASSPRTGGITDTQYF
CDR3 DNA: TGTGCCAGTAGCCCTCGAACAGGGGGAATCACAGATACGCAGTATTTT

J gene: TRBJ1-1
D gene: TRBD1
V gene: TRBV9
clone size: -
CDR3 protein: CASSVGPTRGRITEAFF
CDR3 DNA: TGTGCCAGCAGCGTGGGACCGACCAGGGGGCGGATCACTGAAGCTTTCTTT

J gene: TRBJ2-3
D gene: -
V gene: TRBV19
clone size: -
CDR3 protein: CASSESGDEGDTQYF
CDR3 DNA: TGTGCCAGTAGTGAGTCAGGGGACGAGGGGGATACGCAGTATTTT

J gene: TRBJ2-7
D gene: -
V gene: TRBV14
clone size: -
CDR3 protein: CASSRQKTVGEQYF
CDR3 DNA: TGTGCCAGCAGCCGCCAAAAGACAGTGGGGGAGCAGTACTTC

J gene: TRBJ2-7
D gene: TRBD1
V gene: TRBV18
clone size: -
CDR3 protein: CASSVGQAGPYEQYF
CDR3 DNA: TGTGCCAGCTCAGTAGGACAGGCGGGTCCCTACGAGCAGTACTTC

J gene: TRBJ2-3
D gene: -
V gene: TRBV30
clone size: -
CDR3 protein: CAWSVPRTDTQYF
CDR3 DNA: TGTGCCTGGAGTGTACCCAGAACAGATACGCAGTATTTT

J gene: TRBJ1-2
D gene: TRBD1
V gene: TRBV6-2/TRBV6-3
clone size: -
CDR3 protein: CASSFRRDRPLYGYTF
CDR3 DNA: TGTGCCAGCAGTTTCCGCCGGGACAGACCACTCTATGGCTACACCTTC

J gene: TRBJ2-3
D gene: TRBD2
V gene: TRBV3-1/TRBV3-2
clone size: -
CDR3 protein: CASSQVFGLAGTDTQYF
CDR3 DNA: TGTGCCAGCAGCCAAGTGTTCGGGCTAGCGGGCACAGATACGCAGTATTTT

J gene: TRBJ2-5
D gene: -
V gene: TRBV4-1
clone size: -
CDR3 protein: CASSQYPNRDQETQYF
CDR3 DNA: TGCGCCAGCAGCCAATATCCGAACAGGGACCAAGAGACCCAGTACTTC

J gene: TRBJ1-6
D gene: -
V gene: TRBV11-2
clone size: -
CDR3 protein: CASSWDGTSLSPLHF
CDR3 DNA: TGTGCCAGCAGTTGGGACGGGACATCTCTTTCACCCCTCCACTTT

J gene: TRBJ1-4
D gene: -
V gene: TRBV9
clone size: -
CDR3 protein: CASSFSGKAGEKLFF
CDR3 DNA: TGTGCCAGCAGCTTCTCCGGGAAAGCCGGTGAAAAACTGTTTTTT

J gene: TRBJ1-6
D gene: -
V gene: TRBV2
clone size: -
CDR3 protein: CASSWIGDNSPLHF
CDR3 DNA: TGTGCCAGCAGTTGGATAGGGGATAATTCACCCCTCCACTTT

J gene: TRBJ2-2
D gene: TRBD1
V gene: TRBV5-4
clone size: -
CDR3 protein: CASSRDRHTGELFF
CDR3 DNA: TGTGCCAGCAGCAGGGACAGACACACCGGGGAGCTGTTTTTT

J gene: TRBJ2-2
D gene: TRBD1
V gene: TRBV7-7
clone size: -
CDR3 protein: CASSLTGNGELFF
CDR3 DNA: TGTGCTAGCAGCTTGACAGGGAACGGGGAGCTGTTTTTT

J gene: TRBJ2-7
D gene: -
V gene: TRBV6-1
clone size: -
CDR3 protein: CASSEAGYVGYEQYF
CDR3 DNA: TGTGCCAGCAGTGAAGCGGGCTACGTAGGCTACGAGCAGTACTTC

J gene: TRBJ1-6
D gene: -
V gene: TRBV10-3
clone size: -
CDR3 protein: CAISDRRDNSPLHF
CDR3 DNA: TGTGCCATCAGTGACAGGCGGGATAATTCACCCCTCCACTTT

J gene: TRBJ1-1
D gene: -
V gene: TRBV18
clone size: once
CDR3 protein: CASSPKGQNTEAFF
CDR3 DNA: TGTGCCAGCTCACCAAAAGGACAGAACACTGAAGCTTTCTTT

J gene: TRBJ2-3
D gene: TRBD2
V gene: TRBV5-1
clone size: once
CDR3 protein: CASRVSGENTDTQYF
CDR3 DNA: TGCGCCAGCCGAGTTAGCGGGGAAAACACAGATACGCAGTATTTT

J gene: TRBJ2-3
D gene: TRBD2
V gene: TRBV5-4
clone size: -
CDR3 protein: CASSKRGSTDTQYF
CDR3 DNA: TGTGCCAGCAGTAAGCGGGGCAGCACAGATACGCAGTATTTT

J gene: TRBJ1-1
D gene: -
V gene: TRBV7-2
clone size: -
CDR3 protein: CASSFLLLNTEAFF
CDR3 DNA: TGTGCCAGCAGCTTTTTACTTTTGAACACTGAAGCTTTCTTT

J gene: TRBJ2-3
D gene: TRBD2
V gene: TRBV24-1
clone size: -
CDR3 protein: CATSDLAGAPTDTQYF
CDR3 DNA: TGTGCCACCAGTGACCTAGCGGGGGCCCCCACAGATACGCAGTATTTT

J gene: TRBJ1-2
D gene: -
V gene: TRBV30
clone size: -
CDR3 protein: CAWSVPHGQIYGYTF
CDR3 DNA: TGTGCCTGGAGTGTACCCCACGGACAGATATATGGCTACACCTTC

J gene: TRBJ1-6
D gene: TRBD1
V gene: TRBV6-5
clone size: -
CDR3 protein: CASRGTGGVEPLHF
CDR3 DNA: TGTGCCAGCAGGGGCACAGGGGGAGTAGAACCCCTCCACTTT

J gene: TRBJ1-6
D gene: TRBD1
V gene: TRBV30
clone size: few
CDR3 protein: CAWTSEQGVRSPLHF
CDR3 DNA: TGTGCCTGGACTTCTGAACAGGGGGTTAGATCACCCCTCCACTTT

J gene: TRBJ1-1
D gene: -
V gene: TRBV19
clone size: few
CDR3 protein: CASSIGSGGAEAFF
CDR3 DNA: TGTGCCAGTAGTATTGGCTCTGGGGGGGCTGAAGCTTTCTTT

J gene: TRBJ1-1
D gene: -
V gene: TRBV7-9
clone size: -
CDR3 protein: CASSWAGNTEAFF
CDR3 DNA: TGTGCCAGCAGCTGGGCAGGGAACACTGAAGCTTTCTTT

J gene: TRBJ2-7
D gene: -
V gene: TRBV7-9
clone size: -
CDR3 protein: CASSLRDNYEQYF
CDR3 DNA: TGTGCCAGCAGCCTCCGGGACAACTACGAGCAGTACTTC

J gene: TRBJ2-2
D gene: -
V gene: TRBV24-1
clone size: -
CDR3 protein: CATSESIGELFF
CDR3 DNA: TGTGCCACCAGTGAGAGTATCGGGGAGCTGTTTTTT

J gene: TRBJ1-2
D gene: -
V gene: TRBV19
clone size: -
CDR3 protein: CASSKWARGGYTF
CDR3 DNA: TGTGCCAGTAGTAAATGGGCCCGGGGAGGCTACACCTTC

J gene: TRBJ1-2
D gene: -
V gene: TRBV29-1
clone size: -
CDR3 protein: CSAWDTGSGYTF
CDR3 DNA: TGCAGCGCCTGGGACACAGGTAGTGGCTACACCTTC

J gene: TRBJ1-1
D gene: -
V gene: TRBV4-1
clone size: -
CDR3 protein: CASSLAGFRAEAFF
CDR3 DNA: TGCGCCAGCAGCCTAGCGGGGTTTCGAGCTGAAGCTTTCTTT

J gene: TRBJ1-3
D gene: -
V gene: TRBV19
clone size: -
CDR3 protein: CASSLWQALGNTIYF
CDR3 DNA: TGTGCCAGTAGTTTATGGCAGGCCTTGGGAAACACCATATATTTT

J gene: TRBJ2-7
D gene: -
V gene: TRBV15
clone size: -
CDR3 protein: CATSRERGTRSYEQYF
CDR3 DNA: TGTGCCACCAGCCGTGAGCGCGGTACGAGATCCTACGAGCAGTACTTC

J gene: TRBJ2-2
D gene: -
V gene: TRBV11-2
clone size: once
CDR3 protein: CASSSPGSRALNTGELFF
CDR3 DNA: TGTGCCAGCAGCTCCCCCGGGTCGAGAGCCTTGAATACCGGGGAGCTGTTTTTT

J gene: TRBJ1-1
D gene: TRBD1
V gene: TRBV5-6
clone size: -
CDR3 protein: CASSLGTGKGEAFF
CDR3 DNA: TGTGCCAGCAGCTTAGGGACAGGGAAGGGTGAAGCTTTCTTT

J gene: TRBJ1-1
D gene: -
V gene: TRBV24-1
clone size: -
CDR3 protein: CATSGGVPTEAFF
CDR3 DNA: TGTGCCACCAGCGGAGGGGTTCCGACTGAAGCTTTCTTT

J gene: TRBJ2-2
D gene: TRBD2
V gene: TRBV27
clone size: -
CDR3 protein: CASAVAGGTTGELFF
CDR3 DNA: TGTGCCAGCGCGGTAGCGGGGGGTACCACCGGGGAGCTGTTTTTT

J gene: TRBJ2-7
D gene: TRBD2
V gene: TRBV6-2/TRBV6-3
clone size: -
CDR3 protein: CASSYDPRSGGNHEQYF
CDR3 DNA: TGTGCCAGCAGTTACGATCCTAGGTCGGGGGGGAACCACGAGCAGTACTTC

J gene: TRBJ1-1
D gene: -
V gene: TRBV3-1/TRBV3-2
clone size: -
CDR3 protein: CASSQRVGEGGGTEAFF
CDR3 DNA: TGTGCCAGCAGCCAAAGGGTCGGCGAGGGTGGCGGGACTGAAGCTTTCTTT

J gene: TRBJ1-5
D gene: -
V gene: TRBV29-1
clone size: -
CDR3 protein: CSVSVGGDQPQHF
CDR3 DNA: TGCAGCGTCTCGGTTGGGGGGGATCAGCCCCAGCATTTT

J gene: TRBJ2-2
D gene: TRBD2
V gene: TRBV7-9
clone size: -
CDR3 protein: CASSLFPSGGTGELFF
CDR3 DNA: TGTGCCAGCAGCTTGTTTCCTAGCGGGGGAACCGGGGAGCTGTTTTTT

J gene: TRBJ2-5
D gene: TRBD2
V gene: TRBV3-1/TRBV3-2
clone size: -
CDR3 protein: CASSQVGLAGPQETQYF
CDR3 DNA: TGTGCCAGCAGCCAAGTGGGGCTAGCGGGGCCCCAAGAGACCCAGTACTTC

J gene: TRBJ1-2
D gene: -
V gene: TRBV7-2
clone size: -
CDR3 protein: CASSLKSQYSNYGYTF
CDR3 DNA: TGTGCCAGCAGCCTAAAATCCCAATACTCTAACTATGGCTACACCTTC

J gene: TRBJ1-5
D gene: TRBD1
V gene: TRBV10-3
clone size: -
CDR3 protein: CAISGTGASQPQHF
CDR3 DNA: TGTGCCATCAGTGGGACAGGGGCAAGTCAGCCCCAGCATTTT